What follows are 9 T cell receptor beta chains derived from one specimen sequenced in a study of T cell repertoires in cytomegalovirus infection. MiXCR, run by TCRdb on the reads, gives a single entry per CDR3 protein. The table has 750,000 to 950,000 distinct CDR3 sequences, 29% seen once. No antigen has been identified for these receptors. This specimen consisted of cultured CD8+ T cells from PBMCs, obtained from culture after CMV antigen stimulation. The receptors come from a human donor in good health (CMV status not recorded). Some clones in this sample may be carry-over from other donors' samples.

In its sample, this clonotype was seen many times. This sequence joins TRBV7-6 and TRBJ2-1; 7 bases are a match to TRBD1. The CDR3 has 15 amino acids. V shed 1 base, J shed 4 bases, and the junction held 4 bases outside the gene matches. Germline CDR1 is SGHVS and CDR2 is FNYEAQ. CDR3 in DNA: TGTGCCAGCAGCTTAGATGGGACAGTATACAATGAGCAGTTCTTC. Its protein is CASSLDGTVYNEQFF.

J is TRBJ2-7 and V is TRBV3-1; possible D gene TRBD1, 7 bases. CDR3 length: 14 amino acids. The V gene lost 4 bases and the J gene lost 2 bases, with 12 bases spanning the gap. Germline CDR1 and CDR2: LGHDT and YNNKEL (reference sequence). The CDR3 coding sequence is TGTGCCAGCAGCCCGCGGGACAGAACCTACGAGCAGTACGTC. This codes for CASSPRDRTYEQYV.

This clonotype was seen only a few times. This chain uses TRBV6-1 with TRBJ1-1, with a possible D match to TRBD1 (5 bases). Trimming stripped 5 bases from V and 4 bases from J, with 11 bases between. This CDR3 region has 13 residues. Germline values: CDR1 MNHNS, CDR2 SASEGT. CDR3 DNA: TGTGCCAGCAGTCGAAGCGGGGGCACTGAAGCTTTCTTT. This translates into CASSRSGGTEAFF.

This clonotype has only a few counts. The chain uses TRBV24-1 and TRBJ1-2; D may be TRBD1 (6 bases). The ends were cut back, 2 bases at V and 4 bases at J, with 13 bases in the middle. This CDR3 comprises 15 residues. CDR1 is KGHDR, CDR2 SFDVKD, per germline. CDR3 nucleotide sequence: TGTGCCACCAGTGATTCCGGGACACGATTCTATGGCTACACCTTC. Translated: CATSDSGTRFYGYTF.

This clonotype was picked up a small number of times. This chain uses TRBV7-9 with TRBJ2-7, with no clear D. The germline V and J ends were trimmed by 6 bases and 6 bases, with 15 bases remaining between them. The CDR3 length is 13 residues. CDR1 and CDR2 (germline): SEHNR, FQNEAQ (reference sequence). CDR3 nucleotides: TGTGCCAGCAGGCCAGAAAGGACCTCCGAGCAGTACTTC. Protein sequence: CASRPERTSEQYF.

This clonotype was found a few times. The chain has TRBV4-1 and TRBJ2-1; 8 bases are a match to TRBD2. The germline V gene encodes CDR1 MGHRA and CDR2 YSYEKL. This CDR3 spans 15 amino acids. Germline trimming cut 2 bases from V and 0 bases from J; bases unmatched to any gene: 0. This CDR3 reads CASSQTSGSYNEQFF. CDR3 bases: TGCGCCAGCAGCCAAACTAGCGGCTCCTACAATGAGCAGTTCTTC.

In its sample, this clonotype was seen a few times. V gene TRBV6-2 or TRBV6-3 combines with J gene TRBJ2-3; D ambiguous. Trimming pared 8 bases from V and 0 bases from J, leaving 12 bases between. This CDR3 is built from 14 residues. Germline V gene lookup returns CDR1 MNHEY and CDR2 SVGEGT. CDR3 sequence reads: CASGVDASTDTQYF. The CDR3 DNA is TGTGCCAGCGGGGTGGATGCTAGCACAGATACGCAGTATTTT.

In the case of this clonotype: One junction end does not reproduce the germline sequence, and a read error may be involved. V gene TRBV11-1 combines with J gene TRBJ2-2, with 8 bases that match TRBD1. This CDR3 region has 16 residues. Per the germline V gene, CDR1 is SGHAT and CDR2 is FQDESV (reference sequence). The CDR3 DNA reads TGTGCCAGCAGCGGCCGACAGGGGATGAACACCGAGGAGCTGTTTTTT. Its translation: CASSGRQGMNTEELFF.

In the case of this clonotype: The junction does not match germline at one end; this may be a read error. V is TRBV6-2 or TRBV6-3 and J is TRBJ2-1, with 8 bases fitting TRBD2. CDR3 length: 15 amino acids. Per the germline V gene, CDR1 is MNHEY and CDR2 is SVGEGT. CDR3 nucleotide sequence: TGTGCCAACAGTTACGGGGGGGCCCCCTACAATGAGCAGTTCTTC. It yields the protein CANSYGGAPYNEQFF.